One sample yielded the 6 T cell receptor beta chains listed below, sequenced in a study of CD8 T cells in ankylosing spondylitis. Regarding the study as a whole: Made up of eight highly homologous variants, a TCR beta motif appeared characteristic of ankylosing spondylitis blood.

TCRdb processed the 5' RACE reads anew with MiXCR; each CDR3 protein has one entry. This sample yields about 840,000 distinct CDR3 sequences, of which approximately 12% are seen a single time; less than 0.65% belongs to the top ten. These receptors lack a known antigen. Sequenced input: blood, either unsorted or a sorted T cell fraction (not recorded which). The receptors were gathered from a male donor with ankylosing spondylitis.

The CDR3 coding sequence is TGCAGCGTTGAAGGAGGGTTGAATGAAAAACTGTTTTTT. Encoded protein: CSVEGGLNEKLFF. The gene calls are TRBV29-1 and TRBJ1-4, with D unresolved. V was clipped by 1 base and J by 5 bases, with 8 bases between them. There are 13 residues in the CDR3. Germline CDR1 is SQVTM and CDR2 is ANQGSEA.

This clonotype was observed a few times. V is TRBV18 and J is TRBJ2-3; no firm D call. The CDR3 length is 15 residues. V was cut by 4 bases and J by 0 bases, with 11 bases left in between. Germline V gene sequence: CDR1 KGHSH, CDR2 LQKENI. The CDR3 is CASSLLIASTDTQYF. As DNA, the CDR3 is TGTGCCAGCTCACTACTCATCGCAAGCACAGATACGCAGTATTTT.

The chain uses TRBV5-4 and TRBJ2-1; TRBD1 aligns across 10 bases. CDR1 is SGHNT, CDR2 YYREEE, per germline (reference sequence). This CDR3 region has 16 residues. V shed 1 base, J shed 1 base, and the junction held 2 bases outside the gene matches. CDR3 residues: CASSLKGQGSYNEQFF. For the CDR3, the DNA is TGTGCCAGCAGCTTGAAGGGACAGGGGTCCTACAATGAGCAGTTCTTC.

V gene TRBV18 combines with J gene TRBJ1-2, with TRBD1 matching over 12 bases. This CDR3 has 14 residues. Germline V gives CDR1 KGHSH, CDR2 LQKENI. The junction had 5 bases not matched to a gene; V was cut back by 6 bases and J by 6 bases. CDR3 in amino acids: CASSPGTGGNGYTF. As DNA, the CDR3 is TGTGCCAGCTCTCCCGGGACAGGGGGCAATGGCTACACCTTC.

This chain connects TRBV20-1 to TRBJ2-7; D is unresolved. CDR3 length: 14 residues. V was cut by 3 bases and J by 4 bases, with 16 bases left in between. Germline V gene sequence: CDR1 DFQATT, CDR2 SNEGSKA (reference sequence). In nucleotides, the CDR3 is TGCAGTGCTAGTCCAAGTTCTAACCCTTACGAGCAGTACTTC. Translation: CSASPSSNPYEQYF.

The gene calls are TRBV7-3 and TRBJ1-1; TRBD1 is a possible D gene (6 bases). Trimming took off 2 bases at V and 1 base at J, with 11 bases between the two ends. The germline V gene encodes CDR1 SGHTA and CDR2 FQGTGA. The CDR3 sequence is 15 residues long. The CDR3 DNA sequence: TGTGCCAGCAGCTTAGACGGGGGCCCGAACACTGAAGCTTTCTTT. Its translation is CASSLDGGPNTEAFF.